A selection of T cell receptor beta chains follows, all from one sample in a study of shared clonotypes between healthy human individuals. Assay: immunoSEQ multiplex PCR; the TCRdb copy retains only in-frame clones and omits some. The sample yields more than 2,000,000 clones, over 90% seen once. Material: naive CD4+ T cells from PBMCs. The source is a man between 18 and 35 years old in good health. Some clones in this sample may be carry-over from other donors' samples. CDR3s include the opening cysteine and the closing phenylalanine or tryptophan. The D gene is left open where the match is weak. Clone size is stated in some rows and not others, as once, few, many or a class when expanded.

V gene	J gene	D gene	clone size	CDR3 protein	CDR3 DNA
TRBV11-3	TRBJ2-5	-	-	CASSLGGTQYF	TGTGCCAGCAGCTTAGGGGGAACCCAGTACTTC
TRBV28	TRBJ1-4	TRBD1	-	CASSLSAGRGQPNEKLFF	TGTGCCAGCAGTTTATCCGCCGGCAGGGGACAGCCTAATGAAAAACTGTTTTTT
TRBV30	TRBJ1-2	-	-	CAWRGATEGVGYTF	TGTGCCTGGAGAGGAGCGACAGAGGGGGTCGGCTACACCTTC
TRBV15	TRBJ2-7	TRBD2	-	CATSKREDLYEQYF	TGTGCCACCAGCAAGCGGGAGGATCTTTACGAGCAGTACTTC
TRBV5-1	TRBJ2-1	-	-	CASRRDFAYNEQFF	TGCGCCAGCAGACGGGACTTCGCCTACAATGAGCAGTTCTTC
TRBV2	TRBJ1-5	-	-	CASRGYRDSNQPQHF	TGTGCCAGCAGGGGCTACCGGGACTCGAACCAGCCCCAGCATTTT
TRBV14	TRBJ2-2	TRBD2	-	CASSQSWVAGDSNTGELFF	TGTGCCAGCAGCCAATCTTGGGTAGCGGGTGACTCGAACACCGGGGAGCTGTTTTTT
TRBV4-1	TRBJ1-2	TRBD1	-	CASSYNPGTGYGYTF	TGCGCCAGCAGCTATAACCCAGGGACAGGCTATGGCTACACCTTC
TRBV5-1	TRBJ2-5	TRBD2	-	CASSSGIAGVQETQYF	TGCGCCAGCAGCTCTGGGATAGCGGGAGTTCAGGAGACCCAGTACTTC
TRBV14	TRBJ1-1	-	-	CASSQGTNTEAFF	TGTGCCAGCAGCCAGGGGACGAACACTGAAGCTTTCTTT
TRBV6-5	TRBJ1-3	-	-	CASSYSEVGNTIYF	TGTGCCAGCAGTTACTCGGAGGTCGGGAACACCATATATTTT
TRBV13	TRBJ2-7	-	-	CASSLEARSYEQYF	TGTGCCAGCAGCTTAGAAGCTAGGTCCTACGAGCAGTACTTC
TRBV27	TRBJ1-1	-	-	CASSLSRANTEAFF	TGTGCCAGCAGTTTATCGCGCGCGAACACTGAAGCTTTCTTT
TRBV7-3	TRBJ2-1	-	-	CASSLTGGGGYNEQFF	TGTGCCAGCAGCTTAACTGGGGGAGGAGGCTACAATGAGCAGTTCTTC
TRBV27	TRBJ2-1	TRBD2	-	CASSLSRLAEGDEQFF	TGTGCCAGCAGTTTATCGAGACTAGCGGAAGGGGATGAGCAGTTCTTC
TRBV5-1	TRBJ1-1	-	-	CASSLYATGTEAFF	TGCGCCAGCAGCTTGTATGCTACGGGGACTGAAGCTTTCTTT
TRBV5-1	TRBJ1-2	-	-	CASSLTGPTDGYTF	TGCGCCAGCAGCTTGACAGGCCCCACGGATGGCTACACCTTC
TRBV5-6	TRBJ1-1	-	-	CASSLPGQPDMNTEAFF	TGTGCCAGCAGCCTCCCGGGGCAGCCAGACATGAACACTGAAGCTTTCTTT
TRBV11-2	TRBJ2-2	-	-	CASSWDTLNTGELFF	TGTGCCAGCAGCTGGGACACTTTGAACACCGGGGAGCTGTTTTTT
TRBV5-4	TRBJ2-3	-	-	CASSPRKTSTDTQYF	TGTGCCAGCAGCCCACGGAAGACTAGCACAGATACGCAGTATTTT
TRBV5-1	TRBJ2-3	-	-	CASGETDTQYF	TGCGCCAGCGGGGAAACGGATACGCAGTATTTT
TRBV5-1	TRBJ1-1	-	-	CASSPTVTGEAFF	TGCGCCAGCAGCCCGACAGTTACCGGTGAAGCTTTCTTT
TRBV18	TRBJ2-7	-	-	CASSPRQPHEQYF	TGTGCCAGCTCACCTCGGCAGCCCCACGAGCAGTACTTC
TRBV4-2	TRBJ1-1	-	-	CASSLGEGTEAFF	TGTGCCAGCAGCCTAGGGGAGGGGACTGAAGCTTTCTTT
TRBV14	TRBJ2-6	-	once	CASSQDRRPSGANVLTF	TGTGCCAGCAGCCAAGATCGTCGGCCCTCTGGGGCCAACGTCCTGACTTTC
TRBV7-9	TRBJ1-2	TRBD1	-	CASSGDRESSGYTF	TGTGCCAGCAGCGGGGACAGGGAAAGTTCTGGCTACACCTTC
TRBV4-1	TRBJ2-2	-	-	CASSQERGVTGELFF	TGCGCCAGCAGCCAAGAGCGCGGGGTTACCGGGGAGCTGTTTTTT
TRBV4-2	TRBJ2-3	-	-	CASSHWEEASYTQYF	TGTGCCAGCAGCCACTGGGAGGAGGCCTCCTATACGCAGTATTTT
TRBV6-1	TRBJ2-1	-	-	CASSEGRGTYNEQFF	TGTGCCAGCAGTGAAGGGCGGGGAACCTACAATGAGCAGTTCTTC
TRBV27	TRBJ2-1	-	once	CASSLFTLPYNEQFF	TGTGCCAGCAGTTTATTTACCCTACCCTACAATGAGCAGTTCTTC
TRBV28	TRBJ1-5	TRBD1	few	CASRPGGYNQPQHF	TGTGCCAGCAGGCCAGGGGGGTACAATCAGCCCCAGCATTTT
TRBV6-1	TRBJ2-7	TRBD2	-	CASSGLAGTYEQYF	TGTGCCAGCAGTGGGCTAGCGGGGACCTACGAGCAGTACTTC
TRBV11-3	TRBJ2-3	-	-	CASSLGGARMDTQYF	TGTGCCAGCAGCTTAGGGGGGGCGAGGATGGATACGCAGTATTTT
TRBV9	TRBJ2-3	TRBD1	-	CASSVAGQGLRETQYF	TGTGCCAGCAGCGTAGCGGGACAGGGCCTGAGGGAGACGCAGTATTTT
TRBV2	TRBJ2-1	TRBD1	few	CASSRDSEQFF	TGTGCCAGCAGCAGGGACAGTGAGCAGTTCTTC
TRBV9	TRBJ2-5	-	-	CASSVEGQETQYF	TGTGCCAGCAGCGTAGAGGGGCAAGAGACCCAGTACTTC
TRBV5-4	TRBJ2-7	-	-	CASSPGHTAPYEQYF	TGTGCCAGCAGCCCTGGACACACCGCACCCTACGAGCAGTACTTC
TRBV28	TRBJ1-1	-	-	CASSLWRGGTTEAFF	TGTGCCAGCAGTTTATGGAGGGGGGGCACCACTGAAGCTTTCTTT
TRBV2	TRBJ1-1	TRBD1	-	CASDGQPGGSAFF	TGTGCCAGCGACGGACAGCCAGGGGGTAGCGCTTTCTTT
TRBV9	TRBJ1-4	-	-	CASSVGGRGEKLFF	TGTGCCAGCAGTGTCGGGGGGCGCGGTGAAAAACTGTTTTTT
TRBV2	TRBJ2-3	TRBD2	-	CASSERLATAQYF	TGTGCCAGCAGTGAGCGACTAGCGACGGCGCAGTATTTT
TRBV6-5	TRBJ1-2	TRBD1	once	CASSYGGTAGYTF	TGTGCCAGCAGTTACGGCGGGACAGCCGGCTACACCTTC
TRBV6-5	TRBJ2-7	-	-	CASSTRGRGYYEQYF	TGTGCCAGCAGTACCCGGGGAAGGGGCTACTACGAGCAGTACTTC
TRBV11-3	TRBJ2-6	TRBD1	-	CASSCRRRGQGGSGANVLTF	TGTGCCAGCAGCTGCCGGAGGCGGGGACAGGGAGGGTCTGGGGCCAACGTCCTGACTTTC
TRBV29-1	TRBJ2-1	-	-	CSVVGVFYNEQFF	TGCAGCGTTGTGGGGGTCTTCTACAATGAGCAGTTCTTC
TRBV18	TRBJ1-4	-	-	CASSPPGDSEKLFF	TGTGCCAGCTCACCACCAGGGGATAGTGAAAAACTGTTTTTT
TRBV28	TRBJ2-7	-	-	CASSLRQNYEQYF	TGTGCCAGCAGTTTGAGGCAGAACTACGAGCAGTACTTC
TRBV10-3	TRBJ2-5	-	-	CAISESASVVETQYF	TGTGCCATCAGTGAGTCAGCTAGCGTAGTGGAGACCCAGTACTTC
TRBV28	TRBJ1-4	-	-	CASNLLAGREKLFF	TGTGCCAGCAACCTCTTGGCGGGTCGTGAAAAACTGTTTTTT
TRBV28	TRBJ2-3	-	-	CASRSGSSTDTQYF	TGTGCCAGCAGGTCCGGCTCTAGCACAGATACGCAGTATTTT
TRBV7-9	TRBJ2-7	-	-	CASPQRGYEQYF	TGTGCCAGCCCCCAGAGGGGCTACGAGCAGTACTTC